This T cell receptor (beta chain) was documented in a study of T cell clones after liver transplantation. Overall study: Apart from three HCV-positive recipients, transplants were for non-autoimmune, non-viral reasons. Subjects received no induction therapy and standard immunosuppression until randomization at 12-24 months post-transplant.

Repertoires were generated with immunoSEQ multiplex PCR, while TCRdb's copy carries only in-frame clones and drops some. The data hold roughly 70,000 clones, with approximately 80% observed a single time. Concerning this clone: As yet, its antigen is unknown.

General observations from the study: Post-transplant, graft-donor-reactive CD4 TCRbeta sequences in blood dropped significantly in 5 of 8 subjects. Low donor cell numbers restricted donor-reactive repertoire measurement in a couple of subjects.

The CDR3 runs to 14 residues. Germline-derived CDR1 and CDR2 are LNHDA and SQIVND (reference sequence). Deletions cut 5 bases from V and 0 bases from J, with 10 bases between. The source of this sequence is a human donor who received a liver transplant. This rearrangement joins TRBV19 to TRBJ1-2; TRBD1 might be the D (6 bases). The input for sequencing was CD4+ T cells from blood, taken before liver transplant. CDR3 loop: CASSAQGTNYGYTF. In DNA, the CDR3 is TGTGCCAGTAGTGCCCAGGGGACTAACTATGGCTACACCTTC.